Listed here are 21 T cell receptor beta chains from one sample, sequenced in a study of OX40 agonist ivuxolimab in advanced cancers. The assay was immunoSEQ multiplex PCR, and TCRdb's table has in-frame clones only and misses some. The table records around 71,000 clones, around 83% of them present only once. Sequenced material: CD4+ or CD8+ T cells sorted from blood, taken in a trial of the OX40 agonist ivuxolimab. The receptors come from an adult with an advanced solid tumor such as melanoma, head and neck, liver or kidney cancer.

This clone was detected only once. This sequence joins TRBV5-1 and TRBJ2-2, with D maybe TRBD2 (5 bases). Germline lookup yields CDR1 SGHRS and CDR2 YFSETQ. The CDR3 spans 15 residues. V lost 5 bases and J lost 2, with 13 bases in between. This CDR3 is CASRARGVNTGELFF. In nucleotides, the CDR3 is TGCGCCAGCAGAGCCCGGGGAGTAAACACCGGGGAGCTGTTTTTT.

The rearrangement joins TRBV5-5 to TRBJ1-1; D gene ambiguous. The CDR3 consists of 13 residues. The V gene lost 3 bases and the J gene lost 2 bases, with 8 bases spanning the gap. CDR1 and CDR2 (germline): SGHKS, YYEKEE (reference sequence). DNA for the CDR3: TGTGCCAGCAGCTACACACGAAACACTGAAGCTTTCTTT. Translated, it gives CASSYTRNTEAFF.

The chain recombines TRBV9 with TRBJ2-7; D is perhaps TRBD2 (7 bases). The germline CDR1 and CDR2 sequences are SGDLS and YYNGEE. The V end lost 2 bases, the J end lost 6 bases, and 18 bases lay between the germline ends. CDR3 length: 15 amino acids. CDR3 residues: CASSVGGGHPSEQYF. CDR3 bases: TGTGCCAGCAGCGTTGGGGGGGGACACCCCTCCGAGCAGTACTTC.

Only one count was recorded for this clone. The V gene is TRBV7-2, the J gene TRBJ2-5, with 7 nucleotides matching TRBD1. Trimming at V came to 5 bases and at J to 5 bases, leaving 8 bases not matched to a gene. Germline CDR1 and CDR2: SGHTA and FQGNSA. The CDR3 spans 14 residues. The CDR3 protein is CASSTDRLSETQYF. CDR3 coding DNA: TGTGCCAGCAGCACGGACAGGTTGTCGGAGACCCAGTACTTC.

V usage is TRBV18 and J usage is TRBJ2-2; 8 bases fit TRBD1. Per germline, CDR1 KGHSH and CDR2 LQKENI. Trimming took 3 bases from V and 7 from J; bases not matched to a gene: 7. The CDR3 extends over 15 amino acids. The CDR3 sequence is CASSPPGTGLGELFF. The CDR3 bases are TGTGCCAGCTCACCCCCCGGGACAGGCCTCGGGGAGCTGTTTTTT.

The V and J genes are TRBV29-1 and TRBJ1-1; the D is unclear. There are 13 residues in the CDR3. V dropped 1 base and J dropped 3 bases, with 9 bases sitting between them. The germline V gene has CDR1 SQVTM and CDR2 ANQGSEA. The CDR3 DNA follows: TGCAGCGTTGAAGCTCAGTTGGACACTGAAGCTTTCTTT. Amino acids: CSVEAQLDTEAFF. Looking up the rest from reference TRBV29-1 and TRBJ1-1 gives the full variable domain: SAVISQKPSRDICQRGTSLTIQCQVDSQVTMMFWYRQQPGQSLTLIATANQGSEATYESGFVIDKFPISRPNLTFSTLTVSNMSPEDSSIYLCSVEAQLDTEAFFGQGTRLTVV.

J is TRBJ1-1 and V is TRBV7-9; D ambiguous. V lost 1 base and J lost 2, with 8 bases in between. Germline CDR1 is SEHNR and CDR2 is FQNEAQ (reference sequence). The CDR3 length is 14 residues. Here the CDR3 reads CASSLGQRNTEAFF. The CDR3 coding sequence is TGTGCCAGCAGCTTAGGGCAGAGAAACACTGAAGCTTTCTTT. Full variable domain (remainder filled in from reference TRBV7-9 and TRBJ1-1): DTGVSQNPRHKITKRGQNVTFRCDPISEHNRLYWYRQTLGQGPEFLTYFQNEAQLEKSRLLSDRFSAERPKGSFSTLEIQRTEQGDSAMYLCASSLGQRNTEAFFGQGTRLTVV.

The V call is TRBV7-2, the J call TRBJ2-3, with 12 positions matching TRBD2. CDR1 and CDR2 (germline): SGHTA, FQGNSA. J lost 4 bases, V lost 7 bases, and 6 bases had no gene match. The CDR3 contains 15 residues. The CDR3 region has the DNA TGTGCCAGCATCCGGACTAGCGGGATTGCAGATACGCAGTATTTT. Its translation: CASIRTSGIADTQYF.

This chain links TRBV28 with TRBJ1-4, with 7 bases identical to TRBD1. This CDR3 contains 13 residues. Germline CDR1 reads MDHEN; CDR2 reads SYDVKM. Trimming took 7 bases from V and 8 from J; bases not matched to a gene: 7. The CDR3 reads CASITGTAEKLFF. CDR3 bases: TGTGCCAGCATCACCGGGACAGCCGAAAAACTGTTTTTT.

The genes are TRBV7-2 and TRBJ2-5; 9 positions match TRBD2. V lost 5 bases to trimming and J lost 3 bases; unmatched junction nucleotides: 7. Germline-derived CDR1 and CDR2 are SGHTA and FQGNSA. The length of the CDR3 is 15 residues. CDR3 sequence reads: CASSDLAGAKETQYF. The CDR3 DNA reads as TGTGCCAGCAGCGATTTAGCGGGAGCCAAAGAGACCCAGTACTTC.

The CDR3: CASRLAGGNSYEQYF. The CDR3 bases are TGTGCCAGCAGGCTAGCGGGAGGGAACTCCTACGAGCAGTACTTC. V gene TRBV6-1 combines with J gene TRBJ2-7; 12 positions agree with TRBD2. With 6 bases clipped from V and 0 bases from J, the junction kept 3 bases outside the gene matches. From germline, CDR1 is MNHNS and CDR2 SASEGT. The length of the CDR3 is 15 residues.

J is TRBJ2-1 and V is TRBV19, with 8 bases identical to TRBD2. In germline, CDR1 is LNHDA, CDR2 SQIVND (reference sequence). V shed 5 bases and J 6 bases; nucleotides not matched to a gene: 3. This CDR3 comprises 13 residues. This CDR3 reads CASSASGSNEQFF. DNA for the CDR3: TGTGCCAGTAGTGCCAGCGGGAGCAATGAGCAGTTCTTC.

This clone was seen more than once but under ten times. The chain uses TRBV27 and TRBJ1-4; 9 bases agree with TRBD1. The length of the CDR3 is 17 residues. CDR1 is MNHEY, CDR2 SMNVEV, per germline (reference sequence). V shed 5 bases and J 0 bases; nucleotides not matched to a gene: 7. DNA of the CDR3: TGTGCCAGCAGTCCGACAGGGGGATGGGCAACTAATGAAAAACTGTTTTTT. Translation: CASSPTGGWATNEKLFF. The variable domain in full, completed from reference TRBV27 and TRBJ1-4, reads EAQVTQNPRYLITVTGKKLTVTCSQNMNHEYMSWYRQDPGLGLRQIYYSMNVEVTDKGDVPEGYKVSRKEKRNFPLILESPSPNQTSLYFCASSPTGGWATNEKLFFGSGTQLSVL.

The V call is TRBV2, the J call TRBJ2-2; D perhaps matches TRBD2 (6 bases). There are 16 residues in the CDR3. The V and J ends lost 6 bases and 1 base respectively, with 15 bases between them. Germline V CDR1 and CDR2: SNHLY, FYNNEI. The CDR3 DNA is TGTGCCAGCAGGGAGGGAGTAGGAGGGAACACCGGGGAGCTGTTTTTT. Protein product: CASREGVGGNTGELFF.

The rearrangement joins TRBV7-2 to TRBJ2-7, with D possibly being TRBD1 (7 bases). Germline V gene data show CDR1 as SGHTA and CDR2 as FQGNSA. Between the trimmed V and J ends, which lost 8 bases and 0 bases, there was a span of 17 bases. This CDR3 contains 15 residues. The CDR3 reads CASGSAGGISYEQYF. CDR3 in DNA: TGTGCCAGCGGAAGCGCAGGGGGGATCTCCTACGAGCAGTACTTC.

The chain recombines TRBV5-1 with TRBJ1-2, with D perhaps matching TRBD1 (5 bases). This CDR3 region has 14 residues. Trimming shortened V by 5 bases and J by 0 bases, and 11 bases separated the two germline ends. Germline assignment: CDR1 SGHRS and CDR2 YFSETQ. The CDR3 spells CASRPDTANYGYTF. Here the CDR3 DNA reads TGCGCCAGCAGACCGGACACTGCTAACTATGGCTACACCTTC.

This clone was seen only once. As DNA, the CDR3 is TGCGCCAGCAGCCCCTTGGGCGGGAGGGTTGGAGCTAATATCCCATCCGGGGAGCTGTTTTTT. The encoded protein is CASSPLGGRVGANIPSGELFF. V is TRBV4-1 and J is TRBJ2-2, with 9 bases matching TRBD2. The CDR3 spans 21 residues. The V gene's germline CDR1 is MGHRA and CDR2 YSYEKL. The V segment lost 4 bases and the J segment 6 bases; nucleotides outside the gene matches: 24.

The genes are TRBV7-9 and TRBJ1-1; no clear D gene. Trimming took 2 bases from V and 2 from J, leaving 15 bases between them. This CDR3 has 16 residues. In germline, CDR1 is SEHNR, CDR2 FQNEAQ (reference sequence). The CDR3 DNA reads as TGTGCCAGCAGCTTAACCCAGGACTGGACCAACACTGAAGCTTTCTTT. Amino acids: CASSLTQDWTNTEAFF.

This rearrangement joins TRBV5-6 to TRBJ2-6; D not resolved. From germline, CDR1 is SGHDT and CDR2 YYEEEE. Trimming took 3 bases from V and 0 from J, leaving 4 bases between them. The CDR3 consists of 14 residues. CDR3 DNA: TGTGCCAGCAGCTGGTACTCTGGGGCCAACGTCCTGACTTTC. It yields the protein CASSWYSGANVLTF. Full variable domain (outside the CDR3, taken from reference TRBV5-6 and TRBJ2-6): DAGVTQSPTHLIKTRGQQVTLRCSPKSGHDTVSWYQQALGQGPQFIFQYYEEEERQRGNFPDRFSGHQFPNYSSELNVNALLLGDSALYLCASSWYSGANVLTFGAGSRLTVL.

The chain recombines TRBV11-2 with TRBJ1-2; 8 nucleotides match TRBD1. Trimming cost V 5 bases and J 3 bases; bases outside gene matches: 20. Germline CDR1 is SGHAT and CDR2 is FQNNGV. The CDR3 has 19 amino acids. The CDR3 is CASSSLFQFISTGDYGYTF. The CDR3 DNA is TGTGCCAGCAGCAGCTTATTCCAATTCATCTCGACAGGGGACTATGGCTACACCTTC.

A single count supports this clone. The CDR3 is CASSEGGALTYEQYF. Written as DNA, the CDR3 is TGTGCCAGCAGTGAAGGCGGAGCCCTTACCTACGAGCAGTACTTC. This sequence joins TRBV2 and TRBJ2-7, with D hard to call. The CDR3 covers 15 residues. The germline CDR1 and CDR2 sequences are SNHLY and FYNNEI. Trimming removed 1 base at V and 2 bases at J, with 12 bases between. The whole variable domain, filled in from reference TRBV2 and TRBJ2-7, reads EPEVTQTPSHQVTQMGQEVILRCVPISNHLYFYWYRQILGQKVEFLVSFYNNEISEKSEIFDDQFSVERPDGSNFTLKIRSTKLEDSAMYFCASSEGGALTYEQYFGPGTRLTVT.